What follows are 8 T cell receptor beta chains derived from one specimen sequenced in a study of blood T cells in healthy people across ages. Together with a sample-barcoded 5' primer, a J-beta primer mix was included in a second PCR lasting about 7 to 12 cycles. TCRdb reprocessed the 5' RACE reads with MiXCR, giving one entry per CDR3 protein. Of 600,000 to 850,000 distinct CDR3 sequences in the sample, just under 25% were seen once. These data were also filed under a second study, of T cells of mothers and their children.

The sequenced sample consisted of blood. The receptor source for this set is a boy aged 5-17 years in good health.

This chain joins TRBV4-2 and TRBJ2-1; 11 bases map to TRBD2. Trimming took 4 bases from V and 4 from J; bases not matched to a gene: 12. The CDR3 has 18 residues. Germline values: CDR1 LGHNA, CDR2 YNFKEQ. Here the CDR3 reads CASSRVRPGLADYNEQFF. As DNA, the CDR3 is TGTGCCAGCAGCCGGGTGAGGCCGGGACTAGCGGATTACAATGAGCAGTTCTTC.

This clonotype was counted only a few times. The gene calls are TRBV27 and TRBJ2-4, with 9 bases fitting TRBD1. The V gene's germline CDR1 is MNHEY and CDR2 SMNVEV (reference sequence). The ends lost 5 bases at V and 0 bases at J; junction bases unmatched: 5. The CDR3 covers 16 residues. The chain's CDR3 is CASSPWTGEAKNIQYF. The CDR3 DNA follows: TGTGCCAGCAGTCCCTGGACAGGGGAAGCCAAAAACATTCAGTACTTC.

This clonotype was observed a handful of times. The chain joins TRBV10-3 to TRBJ2-5, with unresolved D. The J call may not be correct, given that the DNA end is closer to TRBJ2-7. The CDR3 totals 12 residues. Germline V gene data show CDR1 as ENHRY and CDR2 as SYGVKD. This chain's CDR3 is CAISWLGDEQYF. Written as DNA, the CDR3 is TGTGCCATCAGTTGGCTTGGTGACGAGCAGTACTTC.

This clonotype was seen a few times. This chain connects TRBV10-3 to TRBJ1-2; 7 nucleotides align to TRBD1. The length of the CDR3 is 15 residues. Germline V lookup: CDR1 ENHRY, CDR2 SYGVKD. J lost 2 bases, V lost 6 bases, and 9 bases had no gene match. The CDR3 DNA reads as TGTGCCATCAGCACCGGGACAGACACCAACTATGGCTACACCTTC. Its protein product is CAISTGTDTNYGYTF.

On this clonotype: A much larger clone lies one base from this, so it may be a read error. J is TRBJ1-4 and V is TRBV6-6, with D uncertain. Looked up from germline, CDR1 is MNHNY and CDR2 is SVGAGI (reference sequence). Trimming left V 2 bases short and J 8 bases short, with 3 bases between. This CDR3 comprises 11 residues. CDR3 sequence reads: CASSYKEKLFF. CDR3 bases: TGTGCCAGCAGTTACAAGGAAAAACTGTTTTTT.

The CDR3 DNA is TGTGCCGGCAGCATGGAGGTGGGGAGAAGGTCCTACAATGAGCAGTTCTTC. This encodes CAGSMEVGRRSYNEQFF. The chain is built from TRBV21-1 and TRBJ2-1; the listed D gene, TRBD2, was not tested against the DNA. TRBV21-1 represents a pseudogene. The CDR3 contains 17 residues.

The rearrangement uses TRBV2 and TRBJ2-1; 9 bases align to TRBD1. V lost 8 bases to trimming and J lost 7 bases; unmatched junction nucleotides: 15. Germline loops: CDR1 SNHLY, CDR2 FYNNEI. The CDR3 totals 16 residues. CDR3 coding DNA: TGTGCCAGCGGATTTCTGGGGGGACAGGGAGGAAATGAGCAGTTCTTC. Protein sequence: CASGFLGGQGGNEQFF.

Only a few counts were recorded for this clonotype. V gene TRBV29-1 combines with J gene TRBJ2-5; D call uncertain. The germline CDR1 and CDR2 sequences are SQVTM and ANQGSEA. The CDR3 is made up of 17 amino acids. The V end was cut by 1 base, the J end by 2 bases, with 20 bases between. CDR3 in DNA: TGCAGCGTTGAAGCGACACCTCGATCCAAGACTCAAGAGACCCAGTACTTC. Translation: CSVEATPRSKTQETQYF.